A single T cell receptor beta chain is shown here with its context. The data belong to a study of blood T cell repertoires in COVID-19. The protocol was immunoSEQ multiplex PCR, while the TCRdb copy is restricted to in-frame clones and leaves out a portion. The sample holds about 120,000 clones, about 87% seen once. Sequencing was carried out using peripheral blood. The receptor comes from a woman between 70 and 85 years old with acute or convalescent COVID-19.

The chain's CDR3 is CASSFDRGLTRADTQYF. The CDR3 DNA reads as TGTGCCAGCAGTTTCGACAGGGGGCTAACTAGGGCAGATACGCAGTATTTT. The chain couples TRBV27 to TRBJ2-3, with TRBD1 identical over 10 bases. This CDR3 has 17 residues. Germline V gene lookup returns CDR1 MNHEY and CDR2 SMNVEV (reference sequence). With 3 bases clipped from V and 4 bases from J, the junction kept 10 bases outside the gene matches.